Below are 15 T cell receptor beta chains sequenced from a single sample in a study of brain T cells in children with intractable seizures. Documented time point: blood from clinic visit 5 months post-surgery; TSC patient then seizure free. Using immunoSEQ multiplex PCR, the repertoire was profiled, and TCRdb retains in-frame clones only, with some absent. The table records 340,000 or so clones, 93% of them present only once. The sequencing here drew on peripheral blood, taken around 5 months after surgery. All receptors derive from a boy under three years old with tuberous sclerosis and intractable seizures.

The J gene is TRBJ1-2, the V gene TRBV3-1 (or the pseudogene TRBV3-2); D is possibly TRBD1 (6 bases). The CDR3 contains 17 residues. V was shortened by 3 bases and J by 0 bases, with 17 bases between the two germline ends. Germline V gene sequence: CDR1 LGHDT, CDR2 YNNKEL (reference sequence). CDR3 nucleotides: TGTGCCAGCAGCCATGAAGATACCGGGACACCTAACTATGGCTACACCTTC. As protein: CASSHEDTGTPNYGYTF.

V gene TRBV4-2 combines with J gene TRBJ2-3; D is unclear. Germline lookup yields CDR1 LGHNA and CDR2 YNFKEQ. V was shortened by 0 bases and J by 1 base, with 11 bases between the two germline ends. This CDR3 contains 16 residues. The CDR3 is CASSQEKAWGTDTQYF. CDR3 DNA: TGTGCCAGCAGCCAAGAGAAAGCGTGGGGCACAGATACGCAGTATTTT.

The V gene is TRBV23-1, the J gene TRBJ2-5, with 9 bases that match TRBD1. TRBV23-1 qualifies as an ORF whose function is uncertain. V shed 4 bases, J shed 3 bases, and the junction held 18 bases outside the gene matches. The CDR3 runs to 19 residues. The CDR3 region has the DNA TGCGCCAGCAGTCTGACGGCAGGGGCCACGGGACAGGGAAAAGAGACCCAGTACTTC. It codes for CASSLTAGATGQGKETQYF.

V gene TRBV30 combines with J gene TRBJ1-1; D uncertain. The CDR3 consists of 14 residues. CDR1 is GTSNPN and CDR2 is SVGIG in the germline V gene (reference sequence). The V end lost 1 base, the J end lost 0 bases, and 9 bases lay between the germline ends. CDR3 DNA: TGTGCCTGGAGTGGAGTCCAGATGAACACTGAAGCTTTCTTT. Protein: CAWSGVQMNTEAFF. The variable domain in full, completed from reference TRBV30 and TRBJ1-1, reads SQTIHQWPATLVQPVGSPLSLECTVEGTSNPNLYWYRQAAGRGLQLLFYSVGIGQISSEVPQNLSASRPQDRQFILSSKKLLLSDSGFYLCAWSGVQMNTEAFFGQGTRLTVV.

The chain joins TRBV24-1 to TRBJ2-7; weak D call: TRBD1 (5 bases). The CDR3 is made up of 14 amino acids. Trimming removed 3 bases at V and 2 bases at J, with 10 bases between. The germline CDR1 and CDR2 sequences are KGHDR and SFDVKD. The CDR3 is CATSDRTSTYEQYF. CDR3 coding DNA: TGTGCCACCAGTGATCGGACATCTACCTACGAGCAGTACTTC.

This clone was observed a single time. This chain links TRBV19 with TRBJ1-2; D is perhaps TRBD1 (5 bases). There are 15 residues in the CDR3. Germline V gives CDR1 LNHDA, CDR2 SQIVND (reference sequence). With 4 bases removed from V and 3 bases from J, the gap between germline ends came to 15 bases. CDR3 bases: TGTGCCAGTAGTACTGGAAACAGGTTCTACTATGGCTACACCTTC. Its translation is CASSTGNRFYYGYTF.

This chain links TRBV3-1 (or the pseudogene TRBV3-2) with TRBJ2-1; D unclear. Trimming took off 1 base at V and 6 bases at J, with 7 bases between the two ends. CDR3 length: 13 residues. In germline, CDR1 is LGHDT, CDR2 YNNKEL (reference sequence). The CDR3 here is CASSQGWSNEQFF. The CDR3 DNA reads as TGTGCCAGCAGCCAAGGGTGGTCCAATGAGCAGTTCTTC.

CDR3 nucleotide sequence: TGTGCCAGCAGTGAATTAGAGGCTCCCTACGAGCAGTACTTC. Amino acid sequence: CASSELEAPYEQYF. V usage is TRBV6-1 and J usage is TRBJ2-7; D remains unclear. With 2 bases removed from V and 2 bases from J, the gap between germline ends came to 10 bases. Germline V CDR1 and CDR2: MNHNS, SASEGT. CDR3 length: 14 amino acids.

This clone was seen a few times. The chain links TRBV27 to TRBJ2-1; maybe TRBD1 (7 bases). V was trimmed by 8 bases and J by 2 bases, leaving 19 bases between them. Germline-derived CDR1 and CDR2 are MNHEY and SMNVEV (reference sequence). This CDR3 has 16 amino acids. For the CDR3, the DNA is TGTGCCAGCGGCTTCCTGGGGGGACAGCCCTACAATGAGCAGTTCTTC. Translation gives CASGFLGGQPYNEQFF.

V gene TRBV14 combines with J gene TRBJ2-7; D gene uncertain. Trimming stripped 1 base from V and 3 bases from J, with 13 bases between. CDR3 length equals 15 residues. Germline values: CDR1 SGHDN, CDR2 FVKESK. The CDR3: CASSQGKIPIYEQYF. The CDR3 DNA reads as TGTGCCAGCAGCCAAGGGAAGATACCTATCTACGAGCAGTACTTC.

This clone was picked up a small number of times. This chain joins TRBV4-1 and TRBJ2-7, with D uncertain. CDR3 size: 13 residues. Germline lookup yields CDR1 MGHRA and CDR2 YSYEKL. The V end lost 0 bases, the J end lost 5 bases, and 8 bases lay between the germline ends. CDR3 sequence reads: CASSQEGLDEQYF. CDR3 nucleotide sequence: TGCGCCAGCAGCCAAGAGGGCCTTGACGAGCAGTACTTC.

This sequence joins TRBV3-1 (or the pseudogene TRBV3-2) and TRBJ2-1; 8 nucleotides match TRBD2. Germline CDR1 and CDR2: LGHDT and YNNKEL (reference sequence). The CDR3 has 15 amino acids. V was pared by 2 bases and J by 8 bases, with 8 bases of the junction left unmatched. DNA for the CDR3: TGTGCCAGCAGCCAATCCGGGGGGGCCATCGATGAGCAGTTCTTC. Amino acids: CASSQSGGAIDEQFF.

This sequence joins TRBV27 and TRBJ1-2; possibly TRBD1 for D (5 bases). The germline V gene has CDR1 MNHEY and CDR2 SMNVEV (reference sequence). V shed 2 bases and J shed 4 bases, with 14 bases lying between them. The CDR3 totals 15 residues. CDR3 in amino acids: CASSLSRADGYGYTF. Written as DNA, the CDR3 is TGTGCCAGCAGTTTAAGCAGGGCAGACGGCTATGGCTACACCTTC.

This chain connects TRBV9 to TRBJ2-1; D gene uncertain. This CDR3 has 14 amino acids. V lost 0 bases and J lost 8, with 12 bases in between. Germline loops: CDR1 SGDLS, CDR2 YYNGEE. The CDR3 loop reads CASSVGSSGHEQFF. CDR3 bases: TGTGCCAGCAGCGTAGGCTCGTCAGGCCATGAGCAGTTCTTC.

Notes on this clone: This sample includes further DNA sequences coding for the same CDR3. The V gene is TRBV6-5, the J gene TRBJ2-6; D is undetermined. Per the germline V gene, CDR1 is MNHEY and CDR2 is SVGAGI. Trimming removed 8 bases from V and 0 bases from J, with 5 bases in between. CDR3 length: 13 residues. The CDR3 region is CASRGSGANVLTF. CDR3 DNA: TGTGCCAGCCGCGGCTCTGGGGCCAACGTCCTGACTTTC.